Shown below are 26 T cell receptor beta chains from a single sample sequenced in a study of cytomegalovirus exposure and HLA in healthy donors. The PCR was carried out with 60 Vbeta primers and 13 Jbeta primers. Repertoires were generated with immunoSEQ multiplex PCR, while TCRdb's copy carries only in-frame clones and drops some. The data contain around 50,000 clones, 60% to 85% of them seen just once; the ten biggest clones take up 8% to 8.5%. Specimen: PBMCs. The receptors stem from a man aged 25 to 45 in good health and CMV-seropositive.

This clone was seen a single time. The gene calls are TRBV2 and TRBJ2-7; TRBD2 might be the D (5 bases). The germline gives CDR1 SNHLY, CDR2 FYNNEI. The V gene lost 1 base and the J gene lost 3 bases, with 13 bases spanning the gap. The CDR3 contains 15 residues. Here the CDR3 DNA reads TGTGCCAGCAGTGAAGGAGGGAGCTTTAACTACGAGCAGTACTTC. This codes for CASSEGGSFNYEQYF.

This clone was observed a single time. The rearrangement joins TRBV2 to TRBJ1-6; the match to TRBD1 covers 7 bases. Germline V gene lookup returns CDR1 SNHLY and CDR2 FYNNEI. This CDR3 contains 13 residues. V trimming: 8 bases; J trimming: 7 bases; junction bases outside the gene matches: 5. CDR3 DNA sequence: TGTGCCAGCCCTGGGACAGAGAATTCACCCCTCCACTTT. As protein: CASPGTENSPLHF. Full variable domain (rest looked up from reference TRBV2 and TRBJ1-6): EPEVTQTPSHQVTQMGQEVILRCVPISNHLYFYWYRQILGQKVEFLVSFYNNEISEKSEIFDDQFSVERPDGSNFTLKIRSTKLEDSAMYFCASPGTENSPLHFGNGTRLTVT.

This clone was observed once. The rearrangement uses TRBV19 and TRBJ1-5; D unclear. Germline V lookup: CDR1 LNHDA, CDR2 SQIVND (reference sequence). The V and J ends lost 3 bases and 4 bases respectively, with 4 bases between them. The CDR3 has 12 residues. For the CDR3, the DNA is TGTGCCAGTAGTATCGGGAATCAGCCCCAGCATTTT. It yields the protein CASSIGNQPQHF.

This sequence joins TRBV5-4 and TRBJ2-7, with 8 bases lining up with TRBD1. Germline assignment: CDR1 SGHNT and CDR2 YYREEE (reference sequence). The CDR3 totals 14 residues. J gave up 4 bases and V 4 bases, and 7 bases lay outside the gene matches. In nucleotides, the CDR3 is TGTGCCAGCAGCCTGGACAGGGTAGTGTACGAGCAGTACTTC. This encodes CASSLDRVVYEQYF.

The chain uses TRBV6-4 and TRBJ2-1; D may be TRBD1 (7 bases). V was trimmed by 5 bases and J by 8 bases, leaving 16 bases between them. The CDR3 is made up of 14 amino acids. The V gene's germline CDR1 is MRHNA and CDR2 SNTAGT. The CDR3 bases are TGTGCCAGCAGTCCGGAGGGGGCGTTCGATGAGCAGTTCTTC. Its protein product is CASSPEGAFDEQFF.

The rearrangement links TRBV11-2 to TRBJ2-1; 9 bases map to TRBD2. Per the germline V gene, CDR1 is SGHAT and CDR2 is FQNNGV. The CDR3 is 14 amino acids. The ends lost 0 bases at V and 8 bases at J; junction bases unmatched: 2. The CDR3 sequence is CASSLEWTSDEQFF. The CDR3, as DNA: TGTGCCAGCAGCTTAGAGTGGACTAGCGATGAGCAGTTCTTC.

The chain uses TRBV9 and TRBJ2-5; possible D gene TRBD2, 6 bases. Trimming cost V 3 bases and J 5 bases, with 14 bases left between them. CDR3 length: 14 amino acids. The germline CDR1 and CDR2 sequences are SGDLS and YYNGEE. The CDR3 sequence: CASSDRDSGETQYF. The DNA for the CDR3 is TGTGCCAGCAGCGACCGGGACTCGGGGGAGACCCAGTACTTC. The variable domain in full, completed from reference TRBV9 and TRBJ2-5, reads DSGVTQTPKHLITATGQRVTLRCSPRSGDLSVYWYQQSLDQGLQFLIQYYNGEERAKGNILERFSAQQFPDLHSELNLSSLELGDSALYFCASSDRDSGETQYFGPGTRLLVL.

This chain links TRBV7-8 with TRBJ2-3, with a possible D match to TRBD2 (6 bases). V was pared by 3 bases and J by 2 bases, with 15 bases between. This CDR3 is 16 amino acids long. Germline-derived CDR1 and CDR2 are SGHVS and FQNEAQ. CDR3 sequence reads: CASSFSGTQFTDTQYF. The DNA of the CDR3 is TGTGCCAGCAGCTTCTCCGGGACTCAGTTCACAGATACGCAGTATTTT.

The chain employs TRBV7-6 and TRBJ2-3; D call uncertain. The CDR3 length is 16 residues. Trimming shortened V by 4 bases and J by 6 bases, and 20 bases separated the two germline ends. The germline V gene encodes CDR1 SGHVS and CDR2 FNYEAQ. This CDR3 reads CASSSKASLGFDTQYF. CDR3 nucleotides: TGTGCCAGCAGCTCTAAAGCATCCCTAGGATTCGATACGCAGTATTTT.

There are a few counts of this clone. The rearrangement uses TRBV5-1 and TRBJ2-1; 10 positions agree with TRBD2. V gave up 0 bases and J gave up 8 bases; unmatched junction bases: 8. CDR1 is SGHRS and CDR2 is YFSETQ in the germline V gene. The CDR3 sequence is 16 residues long. The CDR3 region has the DNA TGCGCCAGCAGCTTGGCGAGCGGGGGGGCCCTCTATGAGCAGTTCTTC. This encodes CASSLASGGALYEQFF. The full variable domain, its missing parts supplied by reference TRBV5-1 and TRBJ2-1, is KAGVTQTPRYLIKTRGQQVTLSCSPISGHRSVSWYQQTPGQGLQFLFEYFSETQRNKGNFPGRFSGRQFSNSRSEMNVSTLELGDSALYLCASSLASGGALYEQFFGPGTRLTVL.

The gene calls are TRBV28 and TRBJ1-2, with 10 bases that match TRBD1. V lost 1 base to trimming and J lost 2 bases; unmatched junction nucleotides: 4. The germline V gene encodes CDR1 MDHEN and CDR2 SYDVKM. This CDR3 is 16 amino acids long. This chain's CDR3 is CASSLSGTGENYGYTF. CDR3 bases: TGTGCCAGCAGTTTATCAGGGACAGGGGAGAACTATGGCTACACCTTC.

This chain uses TRBV7-3 with TRBJ1-1; 7 nucleotides agree with TRBD1. CDR1 and CDR2 (germline): SGHTA, FQGTGA. The CDR3 is 15 amino acids. With V trimmed by 2 bases and J by 1 base, 4 bases remained unmatched. CDR3 amino acids: CASSLVRGSNTEAFF. The CDR3 DNA reads TGTGCCAGCAGCTTAGTCAGGGGGTCGAACACTGAAGCTTTCTTT.

This chain links TRBV4-1 with TRBJ1-1; TRBD1 matches 7 bases. Germline trimming cut 2 bases from V and 5 bases from J; bases unmatched to any gene: 11. Germline V CDR1 and CDR2: MGHRA, YSYEKL. The CDR3 consists of 16 residues. The CDR3 DNA sequence: TGCGCCAGCAGCCAAACGGGGGCAGGGGGGTGGACTGAAGCTTTCTTT. Amino acids: CASSQTGAGGWTEAFF.

This rearrangement joins TRBV2 to TRBJ2-3; maybe TRBD2 (5 bases). The CDR3 has 15 residues. CDR1 and CDR2 from the germline V gene are SNHLY and FYNNEI. V lost 1 base to trimming and J lost 2 bases, with 10 bases between them. As DNA, the CDR3 is TGTGCCAGCAGTGAAGTCGAGGGCACCACAGATACGCAGTATTTT. Its protein is CASSEVEGTTDTQYF.

A few counts support this clone. The rearrangement links TRBV6-5 to TRBJ1-1, with 10 bases fitting TRBD1. CDR3 length: 15 residues. Germline CDR1 MNHEY, CDR2 SVGAGI. Trimming at V came to 5 bases and at J to 5 bases, leaving 8 bases not matched to a gene. DNA for the CDR3: TGTGCCAGCAGTAAACCGGGACAGGGGAAGACTGAAGCTTTCTTT. It specifies CASSKPGQGKTEAFF.

The rearrangement joins TRBV19 to TRBJ1-5; 12 bases agree with TRBD1. Trimming at V came to 5 bases and at J to 0 bases, leaving 8 bases not matched to a gene. This CDR3 spans 18 amino acids. In germline, CDR1 is LNHDA, CDR2 SQIVND (reference sequence). The DNA of the CDR3 is TGTGCCAGTAGTCCACGGGACAGGGGGCTTCGTAGCAATCAGCCCCAGCATTTT. Protein: CASSPRDRGLRSNQPQHF.

The V call is TRBV9, the J call TRBJ1-2; unclear D gene. This CDR3 has 14 amino acids. From germline, CDR1 is SGDLS and CDR2 YYNGEE. Between the trimmed V and J ends, which lost 4 bases and 1 base, there was a span of 11 bases. The CDR3 spells CASSQAPYNYGYTF. In DNA, the CDR3 is TGTGCCAGCAGCCAGGCCCCCTATAACTATGGCTACACCTTC. Full variable domain (missing parts from reference TRBV9 and TRBJ1-2): DSGVTQTPKHLITATGQRVTLRCSPRSGDLSVYWYQQSLDQGLQFLIQYYNGEERAKGNILERFSAQQFPDLHSELNLSSLELGDSALYFCASSQAPYNYGYTFGSGTRLTVV.

The CDR3 here is CASSQDSASYQPQHF. For the CDR3, the DNA is TGCGCCAGCAGCCAAGATAGTGCGAGTTATCAGCCCCAGCATTTT. This chain connects TRBV4-1 to TRBJ1-5, with D unresolved. V lost 0 bases to trimming and J lost 5 bases, with 11 bases between them. This CDR3 comprises 15 residues. Germline V CDR1 and CDR2: MGHRA, YSYEKL.

DNA of the CDR3: TGCGCCAGCAGCCAAGAGGGCCTAAACACCATATATTTT. Translating gives CASSQEGLNTIYF. This chain uses TRBV4-1 with TRBJ1-3; D remains ambiguous. Trimming left V 0 bases short and J 6 bases short, with 6 bases between. Germline CDR1 and CDR2: MGHRA and YSYEKL. The CDR3 extends over 13 amino acids.

The table lists this clone with a few counts. This chain connects TRBV2 to TRBJ1-5, with TRBD1 as a possible D gene (6 bases). With 6 bases removed from V and 6 bases from J, the gap between germline ends came to 15 bases. The CDR3 spans 14 residues. The germline V gene encodes CDR1 SNHLY and CDR2 FYNNEI. This CDR3 is CASRPNREGQPQHF. The CDR3 coding sequence is TGTGCCAGCAGACCTAACAGGGAAGGTCAGCCCCAGCATTTT.

The chain combines TRBV2 with TRBJ2-7, with a possible D match to TRBD1 (8 bases). Trimming pared 4 bases from V and 5 bases from J, leaving 21 bases between. The CDR3 contains 16 residues. Germline CDR1 and CDR2: SNHLY and FYNNEI. CDR3 sequence reads: CASSVFARTGGDEQYF. The CDR3 coding sequence is TGTGCCAGCAGTGTATTCGCCCGAACAGGGGGGGACGAGCAGTACTTC.

The chain is built from TRBV7-3 and TRBJ2-3, with TRBD1 identical over 9 bases. The CDR3 spans 15 residues. Germline V gives CDR1 SGHTA, CDR2 FQGTGA. Unmatched junction bases numbered 5, after V lost 5 bases and J lost 2 bases. The CDR3 is CASSLGTGPTDTQYF. The CDR3 coding sequence is TGTGCCAGCAGCCTAGGGACAGGGCCCACAGATACGCAGTATTTT.

There are a few counts of this clone. The J gene is TRBJ2-1, the V gene TRBV7-7, with 7 bases matching TRBD2. CDR3 length equals 14 residues. Germline trimming cut 2 bases from V and 5 bases from J; bases unmatched to any gene: 3. Per the germline V gene, CDR1 is SSHAT and CDR2 is FNYEAQ (reference sequence). CDR3 amino acids: CASSLTLADNEQFF. The DNA for the CDR3 is TGTGCCAGCAGCTTAACTCTAGCGGACAATGAGCAGTTCTTC.

The chain combines TRBV5-1 with TRBJ1-4; perhaps TRBD1 as D (6 bases). V gave up 1 base and J gave up 2 bases, with 12 bases separating them. Germline V CDR1 and CDR2: SGHRS, YFSETQ. This CDR3 spans 16 amino acids. Here the CDR3 reads CASSLQGGRTNEKLFF. As DNA, the CDR3 is TGCGCCAGCAGCTTGCAAGGGGGTCGGACTAATGAAAAACTGTTTTTT.

V gene TRBV7-9 combines with J gene TRBJ1-2, with 7 bases that match TRBD1. This CDR3 is built from 16 residues. The germline V gene encodes CDR1 SEHNR and CDR2 FQNEAQ (reference sequence). Trimming took 3 bases from V and 6 from J; bases not matched to a gene: 13. The CDR3 loop reads CASSLAVLTGQDGYTF. CDR3 nucleotide sequence: TGTGCCAGCAGCTTGGCCGTTTTGACAGGGCAGGATGGCTACACCTTC. Together with reference TRBV7-9 and TRBJ1-2, the CDR3 gives the full variable domain: DTGVSQNPRHKITKRGQNVTFRCDPISEHNRLYWYRQTLGQGPEFLTYFQNEAQLEKSRLLSDRFSAERPKGSFSTLEIQRTEQGDSAMYLCASSLAVLTGQDGYTFGSGTRLTVV.

This clone came up a few times. The gene calls are TRBV6-4 and TRBJ2-3; D is perhaps TRBD2 (6 bases). V shed 6 bases and J shed 3 bases, with 10 bases lying between them. Germline CDR1 and CDR2: MRHNA and SNTAGT. CDR3 length equals 13 residues. DNA of the CDR3: TGTGCCAGCAGCGGGGGAGTGACAGATACGCAGTATTTT. This gives the protein CASSGGVTDTQYF.